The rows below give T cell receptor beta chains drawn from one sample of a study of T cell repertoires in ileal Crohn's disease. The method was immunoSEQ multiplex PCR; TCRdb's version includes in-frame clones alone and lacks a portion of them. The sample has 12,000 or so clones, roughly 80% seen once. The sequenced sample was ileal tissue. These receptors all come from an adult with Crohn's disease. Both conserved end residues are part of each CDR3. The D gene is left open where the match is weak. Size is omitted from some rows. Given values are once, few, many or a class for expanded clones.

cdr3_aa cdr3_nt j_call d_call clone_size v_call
CATRAGVDTEAFF TGTGCCACCCGGGCAGGGGTGGACACTGAAGCTTTCTTT TRBJ1-1 - few TRBV28
CASTVEALRPQHF TGTGCCAGCACGGTGGAGGCCCTAAGGCCCCAGCATTTT TRBJ1-5 - once TRBV6-1
CASTSYVAGGRYSYNEQFF TGTGCCAGCACCTCTTATGTAGCCGGCGGGAGATATTCCTACAATGAGCAGTTCTTC TRBJ2-1 TRBD2 - TRBV2
CATNLRDRGGYTF TGTGCCACCAACCTCCGGGACAGGGGCGGCTACACCTTC TRBJ1-2 TRBD1 - TRBV28
CASILGYTDTQYF TGTGCCAGCATCCTAGGTTATACAGATACGCAGTATTTT TRBJ2-3 - - TRBV6-1
CASSRYSNQPQHF TGTGCCAGCAGCCGCTATAGCAATCAGCCCCAGCATTTT TRBJ1-5 - - TRBV2
CASSYAQTSSGNTIYF TGTGCCAGCAGTTACGCCCAGACAAGCTCTGGAAACACCATATATTTT TRBJ1-3 - - TRBV6-6
CASSYRLGYEQYF TGTGCCAGCAGTTACAGGCTAGGCTACGAGCAGTACTTC TRBJ2-7 - few TRBV6-5
CASSEDRKSYGYTF TGTGCCAGCAGCGAGGACAGGAAGTCCTATGGCTACACCTTC TRBJ1-2 TRBD1 - TRBV2
CASSPTGTEAFF TGTGCCAGTAGCCCGACTGGAACTGAAGCTTTCTTT TRBJ1-1 - - TRBV19
CASSLGGLMNTEAFF TGTGCCAGCAGCTTAGGCGGCCTAATGAACACTGAAGCTTTCTTT TRBJ1-1 - - TRBV7-9
CASSERGGNYNEQFF TGTGCCAGCAGTGAACGCGGGGGGAACTACAATGAGCAGTTCTTC TRBJ2-1 TRBD2 once TRBV25-1
CASSLAGSQETQYF TGTGCCAGCAGCTTGGCAGGAAGCCAAGAGACCCAGTACTTC TRBJ2-5 - - TRBV5-4
CASSLYKREGLSDTQYF TGTGCCAGCTCACTTTACAAGCGGGAGGGCCTGTCAGATACGCAGTATTTT TRBJ2-3 TRBD2 - TRBV18
CSVDRAGVTGELFF TGCAGCGTTGATAGAGCGGGAGTTACCGGGGAGCTGTTTTTT TRBJ2-2 TRBD2 - TRBV29-1
CASTLAGQRGEQYF TGTGCCAGCACCCTCGCCGGCCAGCGGGGCGAGCAGTACTTC TRBJ2-7 TRBD2 - TRBV11-2
CASSLDRLAGGNTQYF TGTGCCAGCAGCTTAGATCGGCTAGCGGGGGGCAATACGCAGTATTTT TRBJ2-3 TRBD2 - TRBV11-2
CASSRSQEETQYF TGTGCCAGCAGCCGATCGCAGGAAGAGACCCAGTACTTC TRBJ2-5 - - TRBV7-2
CASSSLTTGTEAFF TGTGCCAGCAGCTCCCTTACGACTGGCACTGAAGCTTTCTTT TRBJ1-1 - - TRBV7-9
CASRRQGNQPQHF TGTGCCAGCAGAAGACAGGGGAATCAGCCCCAGCATTTT TRBJ1-5 TRBD1 once TRBV6-1
CASTRKAGQETQYF TGTGCCAGCACCCGTAAGGCGGGACAAGAGACCCAGTACTTC TRBJ2-5 - - TRBV5-6
CASSKGQGSMNTEAFF TGTGCCAGCAGCAAGGGACAGGGGTCGATGAACACTGAAGCTTTCTTT TRBJ1-1 TRBD1 once TRBV9
CASSSDRAVNTEAFF TGTGCCAGCAGCTCCGACAGGGCGGTGAACACTGAAGCTTTCTTT TRBJ1-1 TRBD1 - TRBV5-6
CASSWGTGDRGDTEAFF TGTGCCAGCAGTTGGGGGACGGGGGACAGGGGTGACACTGAAGCTTTCTTT TRBJ1-1 TRBD1 - TRBV28
CAIRQGLESNQPQHF TGTGCCATCAGGCAGGGGCTAGAAAGCAATCAGCCCCAGCATTTT TRBJ1-5 - - TRBV10-3
CASSLIRELNTEAFF TGTGCCAGCAGCCTAATACGAGAACTGAACACTGAAGCTTTCTTT TRBJ1-1 - few TRBV6-6
CASSKPLRELAGGLPNTGELFF TGTGCCAGCAGCAAACCCCTTCGGGAACTAGCGGGGGGGCTTCCGAACACCGGGGAGCTGTTTTTT TRBJ2-2 - once TRBV21-1
CASSLAQGAGGYTF TGTGCCAGCAGCTTGGCTCAGGGGGCGGGGGGCTACACCTTC TRBJ1-2 TRBD1 - TRBV5-6
CASRRGLYNEQFF TGTGCCAGCAGGAGGGGACTTTACAATGAGCAGTTCTTC TRBJ2-1 - - TRBV6-1
CASRRGTGTYYGYTF TGTGCCAGTAGGCGAGGGACAGGAACTTACTATGGCTACACCTTC TRBJ1-2 TRBD1 - TRBV19
CASSPQTGTLDTEAFF TGTGCCAGCTCACCTCAGACAGGGACCCTAGACACTGAAGCTTTCTTT TRBJ1-1 TRBD1 - TRBV18
CASSVGVTRGGAGQETQYF TGTGCCAGCAGCGTAGGGGTGACTCGCGGGGGGGCCGGTCAAGAGACCCAGTACTTC TRBJ2-5 TRBD2 - TRBV9
CASSPDSVYGYTF TGTGCCAGCTCACCGGACAGCGTCTATGGCTACACCTTC TRBJ1-2 - - TRBV18
CASSLGAGEQPQHF TGTGCCAGCAGCTTGGGTGCAGGTGAGCAGCCCCAGCATTTT TRBJ1-5 - once TRBV5-6
CASISSLGYNEQFF TGTGCCAGCATCTCTAGCCTGGGCTACAATGAGCAGTTCTTC TRBJ2-1 - few TRBV28
CATGGRVRGDEQYF TGTGCCACCGGAGGCCGGGTCAGGGGAGACGAGCAGTACTTC TRBJ2-7 - once TRBV10-3
CASSDPGGPGEQYF TGTGCCAGCAGTGACCCGGGGGGGCCGGGAGAGCAGTACTTC TRBJ2-7 TRBD2 - TRBV25-1